The next 19 T cell receptor beta chains were all read from a single sample in a study of shared clonotypes between healthy human individuals. Here immunoSEQ multiplex PCR was the method, and the copy in TCRdb shows in-frame clones only, minus some. The data show about 1.5 million clones, roughly 96% seen once. The sequenced sample consisted of naive CD4+ T cells sorted from blood. This sample's subset: CD45RA+ positively selected. The receptors were gathered from a man aged 30 to 39 in good health.

Written as DNA, the CDR3 is TGTGCCAGCAGTTACGCTAGCGGTTACAATGAGCAGTTCTTC. It yields the protein CASSYASGYNEQFF. The gene calls are TRBV6-5 and TRBJ2-1, with TRBD2 matching over 7 bases. This CDR3 has 14 residues. V was clipped by 2 bases and J by 4 bases; unmatched bases: 2. Per germline, CDR1 MNHEY and CDR2 SVGAGI.

The chain links TRBV6-5 to TRBJ2-2; the D is unclear. With 6 bases removed from V and 3 bases from J, the gap between germline ends came to 14 bases. The length of the CDR3 is 15 residues. Germline CDR1 reads MNHEY; CDR2 reads SVGAGI. CDR3 sequence reads: CASSLGRRYTGELFF. As DNA, the CDR3 is TGTGCCAGCAGCCTTGGACGGCGATACACCGGGGAGCTGTTTTTT.

This clone has a single count. The J gene is TRBJ2-7, the V gene TRBV19; 10 bases align to TRBD2. The ends lost 4 bases at V and 6 bases at J; junction bases unmatched: 6. The CDR3 extends over 14 amino acids. Per germline, CDR1 LNHDA and CDR2 SQIVND (reference sequence). CDR3 DNA: TGTGCCAGTAGTAGGGTCCTAGCGGGAGTCGAGCAGTACTTC. The encoded protein is CASSRVLAGVEQYF.

The V and J genes are TRBV28 and TRBJ2-1; the D gene is possibly TRBD1 (5 bases). Trimming stripped 3 bases from V and 9 bases from J, with 18 bases between. Per the germline V gene, CDR1 is MDHEN and CDR2 is SYDVKM. This CDR3 contains 15 residues. CDR3 sequence (DNA): TGTGCCAGCAGTTTTCAGGGCCGCTTCCCTGTTGAGCAGTTCTTC. Protein sequence: CASSFQGRFPVEQFF.

The chain has TRBV5-1 and TRBJ1-2; 7 nucleotides match TRBD1. In germline, CDR1 is SGHRS, CDR2 YFSETQ. V trimming: 0 bases; J trimming: 0 bases; junction bases outside the gene matches: 2. The CDR3 has 15 amino acids. The CDR3 sequence: CASSLETGANYGYTF. The CDR3, as DNA: TGCGCCAGCAGCTTGGAAACAGGGGCTAACTATGGCTACACCTTC.

The genes are TRBV19 and TRBJ2-1; TRBD2 matches 8 bases. V was clipped by 4 bases and J by 5 bases; unmatched bases: 13. Germline V gene lookup returns CDR1 LNHDA and CDR2 SQIVND (reference sequence). CDR3 length: 17 residues. The CDR3 loop reads CASSTILTSGRHNEQFF. CDR3 bases: TGTGCCAGTAGTACAATCCTAACTAGCGGAAGACACAATGAGCAGTTCTTC. The full variable domain, its missing parts supplied by reference TRBV19 and TRBJ2-1, is DGGITQSPKYLFRKEGQNVTLSCEQNLNHDAMYWYRQDPGQGLRLIYYSQIVNDFQKGDIAEGYSVSREKKESFPLTVTSAQKNPTAFYLCASSTILTSGRHNEQFFGPGTRLTVL.

CDR3 coding DNA: TGTGCCAGCAGCGCGACTCAGGGAGGGTACACAGATACGCAGTATTTT. This gives the protein CASSATQGGYTDTQYF. The genes are TRBV11-2 and TRBJ2-3; TRBD2 agrees at 7 bases. The CDR3 covers 16 residues. CDR1 is SGHAT and CDR2 is FQNNGV in the germline V gene. V lost 5 bases and J lost 2; bases outside the gene matches: 10.

The chain combines TRBV6-1 with TRBJ2-3; 9 nucleotides line up with TRBD2. The trim removed 6 bases at V and 4 bases at J, leaving 5 bases unmatched. In germline, CDR1 is MNHNS, CDR2 SASEGT. The CDR3 has 14 residues. The CDR3: CASRTSGKADTQYF. The CDR3 DNA reads as TGTGCCAGCAGGACTAGCGGTAAAGCAGATACGCAGTATTTT.

This clone showed up just once. V gene TRBV4-3 combines with J gene TRBJ2-3; weak D call: TRBD2 (5 bases). From germline, CDR1 is LGHNA and CDR2 YSLEER. V was trimmed by 0 bases and J by 14 bases, leaving 15 bases between them. The CDR3 is 13 residues long. CDR3 in amino acids: CASSQEKGARGYF. The CDR3 DNA sequence: TGCGCCAGCAGCCAAGAAAAAGGCGCCCGGGGGTATTTT.

CDR3 sequence: CASSPVGSEAFF. In DNA form, the CDR3 reads TGTGCCAGCAGCCCGGTGGGCTCTGAAGCTTTCTTT. V usage is TRBV9 and J usage is TRBJ1-1; D unclear. Per the germline V gene, CDR1 is SGDLS and CDR2 is YYNGEE. Trimming cost V 4 bases and J 6 bases, with 10 bases left between them. The CDR3 spans 12 residues.

V usage is TRBV12-5 and J usage is TRBJ2-1; a weak D match, TRBD2 (6 bases). CDR3 length: 12 residues. The V end was cut by 5 bases, the J end by 13 bases, with 15 bases between. The germline V gene has CDR1 LGHNT and CDR2 FRNRAP. The CDR3 coding sequence is TGTGCTAGTGGTCCGGGACTGGGGAACCAGTTCTTC. Translating it yields CASGPGLGNQFF.

The rearrangement uses TRBV11-2 and TRBJ2-7; possible D gene TRBD2, 5 bases. Trimming stripped 2 bases from V and 3 bases from J, with 17 bases between. Germline V gene sequence: CDR1 SGHAT, CDR2 FQNNGV. The CDR3 covers 16 residues. CDR3: CASSLSVAKNFYEQYF. CDR3 sequence (DNA): TGTGCCAGCAGCTTAAGTGTAGCGAAGAATTTCTACGAGCAGTACTTC.

The rearrangement uses TRBV11-2 and TRBJ2-7; D unresolved. This CDR3 spans 12 amino acids. Trimming left V 1 base short and J 4 bases short, with 5 bases between. Germline CDR1 reads SGHAT; CDR2 reads FQNNGV. The CDR3 DNA follows: TGTGCCAGCAGCTTAGCACATTACGAGCAGTACTTC. Translated: CASSLAHYEQYF.

This chain joins TRBV19 and TRBJ2-1; 8 bases line up with TRBD1. V lost 4 bases to trimming and J lost 6 bases; unmatched junction nucleotides: 11. The CDR3 has 16 amino acids. The germline CDR1 and CDR2 sequences are LNHDA and SQIVND (reference sequence). CDR3: CASSNPKTDRANEQFF. The CDR3, as DNA: TGTGCCAGTAGTAACCCAAAAACGGACAGGGCCAATGAGCAGTTCTTC.

The chain carries TRBV10-2 and TRBJ2-7; TRBD1 agrees at 7 bases. Germline V lookup: CDR1 WSHSY, CDR2 SAAADI. J was trimmed by 2 bases and V by 6 bases; bases with no gene match: 7. The CDR3 has 14 amino acids. CDR3 DNA: TGCGCCAGCAGCAGGGACAGCGTTACCTACGAGCAGTACTTC. As protein: CASSRDSVTYEQYF.

This rearrangement joins TRBV2 to TRBJ1-2; maybe TRBD1 (6 bases). Trimming pared 4 bases from V and 7 bases from J, leaving 22 bases between. Germline assignment: CDR1 SNHLY and CDR2 FYNNEI. CDR3 length equals 16 residues. The CDR3 coding sequence is TGTGCCAGCAGTGCGGGCTCGAGGGGGGGCGGTCTTGGCTACACCTTC. Amino acids: CASSAGSRGGGLGYTF.

V is TRBV7-9 and J is TRBJ1-2; D unresolved. The germline CDR1 and CDR2 sequences are SEHNR and FQNEAQ (reference sequence). With 5 bases removed from V and 8 bases from J, the gap between germline ends came to 18 bases. This CDR3 has 14 amino acids. Here the CDR3 reads CASSPEVREQGYTF. The CDR3 DNA reads as TGTGCCAGCAGCCCCGAGGTGAGGGAACAGGGCTACACCTTC.

The genes are TRBV29-1 and TRBJ2-7; 9 bases map to TRBD1. V shed 6 bases, J shed 3 bases, and the junction held 6 bases outside the gene matches. In germline, CDR1 is SQVTM, CDR2 ANQGSEA. CDR3 length equals 13 residues. The CDR3: CSVLTGGRYEQYF. The CDR3 nucleotides read TGCAGCGTCCTTACAGGGGGCCGCTACGAGCAGTACTTC.

The rearrangement joins TRBV19 to TRBJ1-5; D not certain. Per germline, CDR1 LNHDA and CDR2 SQIVND (reference sequence). The length of the CDR3 is 17 residues. V was pared by 6 bases and J by 11 bases, with 29 bases between. The CDR3 here is CASSTTKEGPILGAQHF. CDR3 coding DNA: TGTGCCAGTAGCACCACAAAAGAAGGACCGATCTTAGGAGCCCAGCATTTT.